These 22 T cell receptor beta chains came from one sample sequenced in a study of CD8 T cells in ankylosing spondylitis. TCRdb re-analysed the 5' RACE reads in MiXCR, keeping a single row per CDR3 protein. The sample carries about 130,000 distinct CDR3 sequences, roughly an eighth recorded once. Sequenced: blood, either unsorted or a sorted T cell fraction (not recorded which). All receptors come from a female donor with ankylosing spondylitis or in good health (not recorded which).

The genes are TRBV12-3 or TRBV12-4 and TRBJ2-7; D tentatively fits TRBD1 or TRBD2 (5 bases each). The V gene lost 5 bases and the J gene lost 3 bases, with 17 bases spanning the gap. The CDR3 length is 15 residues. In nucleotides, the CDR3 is TGTGCCAGCAGTCCTACCGGGACGGATAACTACGAGCAGTACTTC. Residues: CASSPTGTDNYEQYF.

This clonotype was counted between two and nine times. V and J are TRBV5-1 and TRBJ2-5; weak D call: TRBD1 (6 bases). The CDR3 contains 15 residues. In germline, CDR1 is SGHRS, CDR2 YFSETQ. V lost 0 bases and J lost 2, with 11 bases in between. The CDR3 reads CASSLGQAKQETQYF. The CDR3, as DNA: TGCGCCAGCAGCTTGGGACAGGCGAAACAAGAGACCCAGTACTTC.

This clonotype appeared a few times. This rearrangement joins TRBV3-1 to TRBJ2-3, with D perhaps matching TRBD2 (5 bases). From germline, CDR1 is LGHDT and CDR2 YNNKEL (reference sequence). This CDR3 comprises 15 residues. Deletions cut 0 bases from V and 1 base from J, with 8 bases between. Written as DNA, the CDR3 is TGTGCCAGCAGCCAAGAAACGGAGGGCACAGATACGCAGTATTTT. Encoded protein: CASSQETEGTDTQYF.

CDR3 residues: CASSYWTANTGELFF. CDR3 nucleotide sequence: TGTGCCAGCAGTTACTGGACAGCGAACACCGGGGAGCTGTTTTTT. The rearrangement joins TRBV6-5 to TRBJ2-2; weak D call: TRBD1 (6 bases). The germline V and J ends were trimmed by 1 base and 0 bases, with 6 bases remaining between them. Germline V CDR1 and CDR2: MNHEY, SVGAGI. The CDR3 length is 15 residues.

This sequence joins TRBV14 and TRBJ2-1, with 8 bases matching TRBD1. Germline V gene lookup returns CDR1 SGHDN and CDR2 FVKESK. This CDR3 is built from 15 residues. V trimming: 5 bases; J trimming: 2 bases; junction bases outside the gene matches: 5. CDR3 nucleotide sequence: TGTGCCAGCAGCAGACCGACAGGGGCCTACAATGAGCAGTTCTTC. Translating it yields CASSRPTGAYNEQFF.

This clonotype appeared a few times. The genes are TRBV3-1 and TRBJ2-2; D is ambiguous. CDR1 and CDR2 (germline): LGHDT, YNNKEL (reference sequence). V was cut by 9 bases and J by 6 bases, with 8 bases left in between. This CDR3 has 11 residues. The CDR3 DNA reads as TGTGCCAGTAGGCTAGCCGGGGAGCTGTTTTTT. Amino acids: CASRLAGELFF.

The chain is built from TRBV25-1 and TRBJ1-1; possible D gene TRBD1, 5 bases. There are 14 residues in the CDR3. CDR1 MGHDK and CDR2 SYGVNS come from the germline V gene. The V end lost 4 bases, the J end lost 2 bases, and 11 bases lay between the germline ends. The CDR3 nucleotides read TGTGCCAGCAGTGTCCGGGGCCTTAACACTGAAGCTTTCTTT. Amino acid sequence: CASSVRGLNTEAFF.

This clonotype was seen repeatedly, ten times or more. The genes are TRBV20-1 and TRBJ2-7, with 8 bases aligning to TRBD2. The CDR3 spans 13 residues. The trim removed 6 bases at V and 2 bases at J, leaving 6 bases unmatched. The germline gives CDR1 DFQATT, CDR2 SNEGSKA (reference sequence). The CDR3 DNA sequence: TGCAGTGCGGAGACTAGCGTACCCTACGAGCAGTACTTC. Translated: CSAETSVPYEQYF.

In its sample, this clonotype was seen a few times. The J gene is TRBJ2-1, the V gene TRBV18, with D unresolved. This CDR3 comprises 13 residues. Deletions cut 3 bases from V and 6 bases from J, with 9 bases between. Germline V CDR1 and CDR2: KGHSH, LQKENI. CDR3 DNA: TGTGCCAGCTCACCGTCCGGGTTCAATGAGCAGTTCTTC. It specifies CASSPSGFNEQFF.

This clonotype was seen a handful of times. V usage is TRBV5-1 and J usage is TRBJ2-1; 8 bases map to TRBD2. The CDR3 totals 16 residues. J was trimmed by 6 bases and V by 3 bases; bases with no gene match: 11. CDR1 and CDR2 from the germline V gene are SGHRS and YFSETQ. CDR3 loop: CASSWGPAGDLNEQFF. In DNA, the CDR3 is TGCGCCAGCAGCTGGGGGCCAGCGGGGGACCTCAATGAGCAGTTCTTC.

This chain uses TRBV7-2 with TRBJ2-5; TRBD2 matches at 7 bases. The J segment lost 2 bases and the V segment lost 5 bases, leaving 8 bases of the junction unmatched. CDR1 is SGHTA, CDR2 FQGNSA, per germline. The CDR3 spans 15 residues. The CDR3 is CASSGLTSRQETQYF. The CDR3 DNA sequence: TGTGCCAGCAGCGGACTGACTAGCCGACAAGAGACCCAGTACTTC.

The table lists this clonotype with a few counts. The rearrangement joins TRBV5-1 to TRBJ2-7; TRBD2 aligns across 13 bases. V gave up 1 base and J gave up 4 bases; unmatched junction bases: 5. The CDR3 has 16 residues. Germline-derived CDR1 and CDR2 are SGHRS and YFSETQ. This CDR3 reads CASSLLLAGGMYEQYF. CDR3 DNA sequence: TGCGCCAGCAGCTTGCTACTAGCGGGGGGGATGTACGAGCAGTACTTC.

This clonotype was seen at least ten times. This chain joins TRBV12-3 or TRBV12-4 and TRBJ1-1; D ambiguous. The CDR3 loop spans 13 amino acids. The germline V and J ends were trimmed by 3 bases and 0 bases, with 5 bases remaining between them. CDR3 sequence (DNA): TGTGCCAGCAGTTTTTTGGTGAACACTGAAGCTTTCTTT. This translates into CASSFLVNTEAFF.

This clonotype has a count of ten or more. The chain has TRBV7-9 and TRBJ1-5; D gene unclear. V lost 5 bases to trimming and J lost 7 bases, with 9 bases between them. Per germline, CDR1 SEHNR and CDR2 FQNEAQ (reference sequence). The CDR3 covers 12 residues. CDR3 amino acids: CASSRGHQPQHF. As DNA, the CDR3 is TGTGCCAGCAGCCGAGGCCACCAGCCCCAGCATTTT.

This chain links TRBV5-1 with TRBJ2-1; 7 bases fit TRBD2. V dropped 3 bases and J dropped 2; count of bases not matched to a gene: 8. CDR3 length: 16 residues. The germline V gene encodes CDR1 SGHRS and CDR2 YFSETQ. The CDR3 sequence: CASSSMAGETYNEQFF. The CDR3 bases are TGCGCCAGCAGCTCTATGGCGGGAGAAACCTACAATGAGCAGTTCTTC.

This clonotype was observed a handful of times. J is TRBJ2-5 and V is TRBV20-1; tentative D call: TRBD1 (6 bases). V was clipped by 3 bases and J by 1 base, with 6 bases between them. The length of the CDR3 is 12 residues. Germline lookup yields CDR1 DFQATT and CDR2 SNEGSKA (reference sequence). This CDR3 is CSASRGQETQYF. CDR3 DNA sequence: TGCAGTGCTAGCAGGGGCCAAGAGACCCAGTACTTC.

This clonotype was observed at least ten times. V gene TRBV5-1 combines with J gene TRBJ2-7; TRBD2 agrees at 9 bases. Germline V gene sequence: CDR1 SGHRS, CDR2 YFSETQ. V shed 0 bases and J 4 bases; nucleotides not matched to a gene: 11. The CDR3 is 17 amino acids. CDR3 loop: CASSLASGARSGYEQYF. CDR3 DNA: TGCGCCAGCAGCTTGGCTAGCGGGGCCCGTTCGGGATACGAGCAGTACTTC.

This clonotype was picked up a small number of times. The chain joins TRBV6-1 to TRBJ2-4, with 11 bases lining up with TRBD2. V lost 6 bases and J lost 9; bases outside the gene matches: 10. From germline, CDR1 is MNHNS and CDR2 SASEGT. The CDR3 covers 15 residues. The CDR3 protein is CASSGPGTSGGIQYF. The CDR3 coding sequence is TGTGCCAGCAGCGGACCTGGGACTAGCGGAGGCATTCAGTACTTC.

The CDR3 loop reads CASSPETGSDSPLHF. DNA of the CDR3: TGTGCCAGCTCCCCAGAGACAGGGTCAGATTCACCCCTCCACTTT. The chain uses TRBV18 and TRBJ1-6, with TRBD1 identical over 7 bases. CDR3 length equals 15 residues. With 6 bases clipped from V and 8 bases from J, the junction kept 10 bases outside the gene matches. Per the germline V gene, CDR1 is KGHSH and CDR2 is LQKENI.

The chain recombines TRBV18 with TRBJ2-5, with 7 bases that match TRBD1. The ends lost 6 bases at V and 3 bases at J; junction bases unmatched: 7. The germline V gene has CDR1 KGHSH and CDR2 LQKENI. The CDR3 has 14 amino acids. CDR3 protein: CASSTGTEKETQYF. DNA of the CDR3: TGTGCCAGCTCTACCGGGACAGAGAAAGAGACCCAGTACTTC.

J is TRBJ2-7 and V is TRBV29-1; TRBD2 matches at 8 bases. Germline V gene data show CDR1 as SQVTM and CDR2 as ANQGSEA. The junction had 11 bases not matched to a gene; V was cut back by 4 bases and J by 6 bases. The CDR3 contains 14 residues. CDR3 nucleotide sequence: TGCAGCGTTGTTGTACGGGAGGGCTTAAGCGAGCAGTACTTC. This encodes CSVVVREGLSEQYF.

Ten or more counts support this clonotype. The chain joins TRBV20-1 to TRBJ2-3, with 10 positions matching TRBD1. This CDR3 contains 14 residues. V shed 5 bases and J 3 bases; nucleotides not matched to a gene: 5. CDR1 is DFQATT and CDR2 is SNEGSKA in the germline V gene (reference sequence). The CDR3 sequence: CSAPTGGATDTQYF. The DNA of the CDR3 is TGCAGTGCTCCGACAGGGGGCGCGACAGATACGCAGTATTTT.